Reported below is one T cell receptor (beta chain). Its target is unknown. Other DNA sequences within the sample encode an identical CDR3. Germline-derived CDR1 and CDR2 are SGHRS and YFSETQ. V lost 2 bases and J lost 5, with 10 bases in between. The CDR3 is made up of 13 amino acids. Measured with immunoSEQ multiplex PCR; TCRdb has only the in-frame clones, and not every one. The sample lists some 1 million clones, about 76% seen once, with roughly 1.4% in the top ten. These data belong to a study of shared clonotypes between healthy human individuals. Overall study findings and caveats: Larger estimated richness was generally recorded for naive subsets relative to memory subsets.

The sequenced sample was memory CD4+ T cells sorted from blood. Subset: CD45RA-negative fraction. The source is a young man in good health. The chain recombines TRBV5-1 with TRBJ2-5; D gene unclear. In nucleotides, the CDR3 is TGCGCCAGCAGCTTTCGATCCGGGGAGACCCAGTACTTC. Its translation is CASSFRSGETQYF.